This T cell receptor beta chain stems from a study of T cell responses to AZD1222 COVID-19 vaccine (dated by TCRdb to about 2021). Background for the entire study: Because spike-specific TCR depth and breadth did not differ between the two schedules, AZD1222 recipients who got a second dose at roughly 4 weeks were pooled with those who got a second dose at roughly 12 weeks. A total of about 250 trial participants underwent TCR sequencing, of whom about 210 had received two doses of AZD1222 and around 26 had received two doses of the MenACWY control vaccine. Trial participants were enrolled into age subgroups of 18-55, 56-69 and 70-plus years, which contained around 140, 26 and 57 TCR-sequenced participants, respectively. The research as a whole found: Conclusions about previously exposed vaccinees are limited because only a handful of AZD1222 recipients were SARS-CoV-2 seropositive at baseline. After two AZD1222 doses, spike-specific TCR breadth and depth were significantly higher than at day 0 and than in MenACWY recipients. In the small 56-69-year group, the increase in depth fell short of significance, most likely because of low power. Nearly half of unique spike-specific TCRs reportedly recognized epitopes outside regions mutated in the B.1.351 and B.1.1.7 variants. The whole spike protein was spanned by vaccine-associated CD4 TCRs, and dominant responses were seen in regions 160-218 and 743-854. Most participants were white British and females outnumbered males, and the authors suggested that clonal diversity may have been underestimated. Because no day 14 peak-response samples were available, the repertoires could be characterized only after the peak T cell response.

The CDR3 regions of human TCRbeta chains were subjected to immunosequencing. The authors' analysis ran thus. TCRs in the repertoires were compared against a reference library of SARS-CoV-2-specific TCRs that had been generated with the MIRA antigen-specificity platform. Breadth was defined as the fraction of unique TCRs that were SARS-CoV-2-associated, and depth was defined as the fraction of total T cells that were SARS-CoV-2-associated. Each spike-specific TCR was assigned to its reactive spike region and to a CD4 or CD8 class using the MIRA data. Log10-transformed breadth and depth values were compared by one-way ANOVA with Sidak's multiple comparisons tests. The immuneACCESS repertoire file appears here via TCRdb, limited to in-frame rearrangements. These files lack a portion of the clones; in checked studies, under half of the deficit traces to unresolved V genes, and the cause of the others is not known. V and J calls and clone size are given by that table; D and trimming were obtained from the DNA. Recorded for this sample are 150,000 to 200,000 clones; over 90% of them occurred a single time. The ten largest clonotypes hold approximately 3.9% of the sample.

CDR1 SGHDT and CDR2 YYEEEE are derived from the germline V gene. Including cysteine and phenylalanine, the CDR3 has 14 amino acids. The DNA shown is the 42-base CDR3, in frame from base 1. The germline ends are 8 bases apart after V is trimmed by 2 bases and J by 0 bases. Per the publication, the time point label means: baseline before first vaccination. Vaccinee samples came from UK trials COV001 and COV002, including a single-blind randomized controlled phase 2/3 trial of AZD1222 (ChAdOx1 nCoV-19) in healthy adults. Trial participant PBMC samples were collected at day 0 and day 28 after the second dose for TCRbeta chain sequencing. Worth noting for this clone: The antigen it binds to is not known. Per-base qualities were not stored, and no clone one base away is much larger.

This TCR was recovered from an adult in good health. The sequencing here drew on peripheral blood, taken on day 0 of AZD1222 vaccination. The chain couples TRBV5-6 to TRBJ2-5; there is no confident call for the D gene. Here the CDR3 is given as CASSLQTYQETQYF. The bases read TGTGCCAGCAGCTTACAGACGTACCAAGAGACCCAGTACTTC. The entire variable domain, with the stretches around the CDR3 drawn from the reference TRBV5-6 and TRBJ2-5 proteins, is DAGVTQSPTHLIKTRGQQVTLRCSPKSGHDTVSWYQQALGQGPQFIFQYYEEEERQRGNFPDRFSGHQFPNYSSELNVNALLLGDSALYLCASSLQTYQETQYFGPGTRLLVL.